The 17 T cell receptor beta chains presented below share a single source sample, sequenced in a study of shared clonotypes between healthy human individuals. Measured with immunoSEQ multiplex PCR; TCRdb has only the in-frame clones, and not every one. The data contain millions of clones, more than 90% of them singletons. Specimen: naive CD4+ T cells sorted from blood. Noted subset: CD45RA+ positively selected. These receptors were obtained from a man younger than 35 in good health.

CDR3 coding DNA: TGTGCCAGCAGGGAACAGGGCAATGAGCAGTTCTTC. Its translation is CASREQGNEQFF. The genes are TRBV2 and TRBJ2-1; D may be TRBD1 (6 bases). This CDR3 has 12 amino acids. Germline-derived CDR1 and CDR2 are SNHLY and FYNNEI. The V and J ends lost 6 bases and 6 bases respectively, with 9 bases between them.

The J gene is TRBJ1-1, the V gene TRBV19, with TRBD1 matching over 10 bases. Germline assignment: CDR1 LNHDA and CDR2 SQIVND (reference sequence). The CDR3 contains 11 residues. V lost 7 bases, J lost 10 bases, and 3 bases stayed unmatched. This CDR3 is CASKGTGVAFF. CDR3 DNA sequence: TGTGCCAGTAAAGGGACAGGGGTAGCTTTCTTT.

CDR3 bases: TGCGCCAGCAGCCTGACAGGGGACTTTGGAAACACCATATATTTT. It encodes CASSLTGDFGNTIYF. This chain connects TRBV5-1 to TRBJ1-3, with 8 nucleotides matching TRBD1. Per the germline V gene, CDR1 is SGHRS and CDR2 is YFSETQ. The CDR3 is 15 amino acids. J gave up 3 bases and V 4 bases, and 6 bases lay outside the gene matches.

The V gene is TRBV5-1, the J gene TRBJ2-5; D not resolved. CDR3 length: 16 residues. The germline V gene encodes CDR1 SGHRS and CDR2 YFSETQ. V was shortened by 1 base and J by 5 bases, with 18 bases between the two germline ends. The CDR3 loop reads CASSLLGNLIGETQYF. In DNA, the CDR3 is TGCGCCAGCAGCTTGTTGGGGAATCTTATAGGGGAGACCCAGTACTTC. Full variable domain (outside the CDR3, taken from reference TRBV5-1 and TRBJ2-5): KAGVTQTPRYLIKTRGQQVTLSCSPISGHRSVSWYQQTPGQGLQFLFEYFSETQRNKGNFPGRFSGRQFSNSRSEMNVSTLELGDSALYLCASSLLGNLIGETQYFGPGTRLLVL.

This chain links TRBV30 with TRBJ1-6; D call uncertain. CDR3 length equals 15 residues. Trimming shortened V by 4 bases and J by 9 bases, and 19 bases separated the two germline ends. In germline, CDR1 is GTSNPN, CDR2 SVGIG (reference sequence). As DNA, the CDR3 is TGTGCCTGGACCGGAAATCCAGGAACTACTTCACCCCTCCACTTT. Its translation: CAWTGNPGTTSPLHF.

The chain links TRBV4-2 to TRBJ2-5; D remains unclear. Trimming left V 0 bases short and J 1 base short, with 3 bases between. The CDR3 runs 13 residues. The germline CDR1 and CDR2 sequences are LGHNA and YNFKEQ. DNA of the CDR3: TGTGCCAGCAGCCAAGACAGCCAAGAGACCCAGTACTTC. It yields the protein CASSQDSQETQYF.

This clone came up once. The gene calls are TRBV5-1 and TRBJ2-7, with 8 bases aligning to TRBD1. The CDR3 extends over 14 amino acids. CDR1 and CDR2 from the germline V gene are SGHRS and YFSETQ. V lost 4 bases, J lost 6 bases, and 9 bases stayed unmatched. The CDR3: CASSTGQGSGEQYF. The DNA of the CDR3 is TGCGCCAGCAGCACAGGACAGGGTTCGGGCGAGCAGTACTTC. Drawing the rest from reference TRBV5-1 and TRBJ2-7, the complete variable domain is KAGVTQTPRYLIKTRGQQVTLSCSPISGHRSVSWYQQTPGQGLQFLFEYFSETQRNKGNFPGRFSGRQFSNSRSEMNVSTLELGDSALYLCASSTGQGSGEQYFGPGTRLTVT.

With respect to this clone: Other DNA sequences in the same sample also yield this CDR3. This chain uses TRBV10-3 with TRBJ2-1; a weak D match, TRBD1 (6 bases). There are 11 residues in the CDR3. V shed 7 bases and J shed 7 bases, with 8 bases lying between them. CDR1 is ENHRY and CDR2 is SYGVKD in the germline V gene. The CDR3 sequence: CAITRGNEQFF. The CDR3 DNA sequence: TGTGCCATCACTAGGGGGAATGAGCAGTTCTTC.

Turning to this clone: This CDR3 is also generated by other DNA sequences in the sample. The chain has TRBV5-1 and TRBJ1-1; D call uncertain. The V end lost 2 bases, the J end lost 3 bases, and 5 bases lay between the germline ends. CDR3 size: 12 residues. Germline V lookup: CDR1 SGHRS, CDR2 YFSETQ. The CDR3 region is CASSFGDTEAFF. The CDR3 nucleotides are TGCGCCAGCAGCTTCGGTGACACTGAAGCTTTCTTT.

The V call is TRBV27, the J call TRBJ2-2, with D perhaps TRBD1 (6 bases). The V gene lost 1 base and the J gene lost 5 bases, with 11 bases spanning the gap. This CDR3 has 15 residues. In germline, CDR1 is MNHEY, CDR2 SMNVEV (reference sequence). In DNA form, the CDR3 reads TGTGCCAGCAGTTTATTGGCAGGGGCAACCGGGGAGCTGTTTTTT. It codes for CASSLLAGATGELFF.

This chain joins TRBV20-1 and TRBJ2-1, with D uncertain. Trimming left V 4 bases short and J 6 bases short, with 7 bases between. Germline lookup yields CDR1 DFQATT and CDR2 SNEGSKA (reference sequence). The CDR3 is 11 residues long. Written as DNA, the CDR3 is TGCAGTGCTAATAACCTCAATGAGCAGTTCTTC. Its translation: CSANNLNEQFF.

The CDR3, as DNA: TGTGCCAGCAGTGTGGGACAGGGGGCAGTCACTGAAGCTTTCTTT. Amino acids: CASSVGQGAVTEAFF. V gene TRBV6-1 combines with J gene TRBJ1-1, with 12 bases lining up with TRBD1. Germline V gene sequence: CDR1 MNHNS, CDR2 SASEGT. The CDR3 totals 15 residues. V lost 4 bases, J lost 4 bases, and 4 bases stayed unmatched.

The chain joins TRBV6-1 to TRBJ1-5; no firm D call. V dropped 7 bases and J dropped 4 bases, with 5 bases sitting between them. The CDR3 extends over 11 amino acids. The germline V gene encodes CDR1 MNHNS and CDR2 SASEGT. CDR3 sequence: CASKQNQPQHF. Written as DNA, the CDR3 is TGTGCCAGCAAACAGAATCAGCCCCAGCATTTT.

The CDR3: CASSEAGGTDTQYF. CDR3 DNA: TGCGCCAGCAGTGAGGCGGGAGGCACAGATACGCAGTATTTT. V gene TRBV10-2 combines with J gene TRBJ2-3; 7 bases are shared with TRBD2. Germline V gives CDR1 WSHSY, CDR2 SAAADI. V was clipped by 2 bases and J by 1 base; unmatched bases: 0. This CDR3 contains 14 residues.

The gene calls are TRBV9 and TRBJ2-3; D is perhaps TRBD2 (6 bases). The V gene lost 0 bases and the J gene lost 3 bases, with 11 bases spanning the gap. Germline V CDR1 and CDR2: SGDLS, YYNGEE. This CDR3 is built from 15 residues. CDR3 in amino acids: CASSVVGGVTDTQYF. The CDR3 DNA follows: TGTGCCAGCAGCGTAGTGGGGGGAGTGACAGATACGCAGTATTTT.

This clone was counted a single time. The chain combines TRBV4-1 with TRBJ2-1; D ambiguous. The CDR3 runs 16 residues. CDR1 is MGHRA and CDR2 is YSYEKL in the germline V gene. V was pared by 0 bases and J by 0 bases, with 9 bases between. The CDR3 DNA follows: TGCGCCAGCAGCCAAGATCAAGCGTTCTCCTACAATGAGCAGTTCTTC. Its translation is CASSQDQAFSYNEQFF.

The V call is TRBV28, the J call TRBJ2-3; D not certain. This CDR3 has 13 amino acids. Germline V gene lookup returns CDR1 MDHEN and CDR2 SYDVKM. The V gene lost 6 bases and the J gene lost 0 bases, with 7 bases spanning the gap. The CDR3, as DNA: TGTGCCAGCAGGGACGGGAGCACAGATACGCAGTATTTT. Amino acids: CASRDGSTDTQYF.